These 31 T cell receptor beta chains were sequenced from one sample in a study of blood T cell repertoires in COVID-19 (dated by TCRdb to 2018 to 2021). The library was made by the immunoSEQ multiplex PCR assay. Drawn from immuneACCESS, this table holds only the in-frame rearrangements with V and J called that TCRdb kept. Clones are partly lost; checked studies trace under half to an unresolved V gene and leave the rest unexplained. The sample table holds under 200,000 clones, of which 86% were seen once. Clones ranked in the top ten supply less than 1% of the sample. Material for sequencing was peripheral blood. Source of these receptors: a man younger than 35 with acute or convalescent COVID-19.

In DNA form, the CDR3 reads TGTGCCAGCAGCTTGACCGGACAGGGGAAACCTGAAGCTTTCTTT. Protein product: CASSLTGQGKPEAFF. V usage is TRBV5-8 and J usage is TRBJ1-1; 9 bases agree with TRBD1. After removal of 1 base from V and 6 bases from J, the junction contained 7 bases not matched to a gene. This CDR3 contains 15 residues. Germline V gene lookup returns CDR1 SGHTS and CDR2 YDEGEE.

The chain carries TRBV30 and TRBJ1-1; D gene ambiguous. The V end lost 0 bases, the J end lost 6 bases, and 14 bases lay between the germline ends. The CDR3 consists of 14 residues. CDR1 and CDR2 from the germline V gene are GTSNPN and SVGIG (reference sequence). The CDR3 sequence is CAWSVPGFYPEAFF. CDR3 in DNA: TGTGCCTGGAGTGTGCCAGGATTTTACCCTGAAGCTTTCTTT.

The chain uses TRBV7-9 and TRBJ1-2; D unresolved. Germline-derived CDR1 and CDR2 are SEHNR and FQNEAQ (reference sequence). The CDR3 is made up of 12 amino acids. V was trimmed by 7 bases and J by 7 bases, leaving 13 bases between them. CDR3 in amino acids: CASTTWAGGYTF. The CDR3 DNA is TGTGCCAGCACCACCTGGGCGGGTGGCTACACCTTC. Full variable domain (missing parts from reference TRBV7-9 and TRBJ1-2): DTGVSQNPRHKITKRGQNVTFRCDPISEHNRLYWYRQTLGQGPEFLTYFQNEAQLEKSRLLSDRFSAERPKGSFSTLEIQRTEQGDSAMYLCASTTWAGGYTFGSGTRLTVV.

The J gene is TRBJ2-7, the V gene TRBV30, with TRBD1 matching over 7 bases. The CDR3 runs 11 residues. Germline CDR1 is GTSNPN and CDR2 is SVGIG (reference sequence). J lost 5 bases, V lost 3 bases, and 1 base had no gene match. The CDR3 is CAWRQGNEQYF. The DNA of the CDR3 is TGTGCCTGGAGACAGGGGAACGAGCAGTACTTC. Using reference TRBV30 and TRBJ2-7 for the parts outside the CDR3, the full variable domain is SQTIHQWPATLVQPVGSPLSLECTVEGTSNPNLYWYRQAAGRGLQLLFYSVGIGQISSEVPQNLSASRPQDRQFILSSKKLLLSDSGFYLCAWRQGNEQYFGPGTRLTVT.

The chain combines TRBV30 with TRBJ2-2; possibly TRBD1 for D (6 bases). The germline V gene has CDR1 GTSNPN and CDR2 SVGIG (reference sequence). The CDR3 consists of 13 residues. The V and J ends lost 5 bases and 8 bases respectively, with 15 bases between them. Written as DNA, the CDR3 is TGTGCCTGGGGGGACACGAGATCTGGGGAGCTGTTTTTT. Protein sequence: CAWGDTRSGELFF.

This clone was seen a handful of times. The rearrangement uses TRBV3-1 (or the pseudogene TRBV3-2) and TRBJ2-1; 8 bases match TRBD1. The V segment lost 2 bases and the J segment 9 bases; nucleotides outside the gene matches: 9. Germline CDR1 reads LGHDT; CDR2 reads YNNKEL (reference sequence). The CDR3 consists of 15 residues. CDR3 sequence reads: CASSQQSTGAGEQFF. CDR3 coding DNA: TGTGCCAGCAGCCAACAATCGACAGGGGCTGGTGAGCAGTTCTTC.

V is TRBV7-8 and J is TRBJ1-2, with 8 bases that match TRBD1. The CDR3 sequence is 14 residues long. The germline V gene encodes CDR1 SGHVS and CDR2 FQNEAQ. V shed 5 bases and J 6 bases; nucleotides not matched to a gene: 8. The CDR3 spells CASSDNRGLDGYTF. The CDR3 region has the DNA TGTGCCAGCAGCGATAACAGGGGGTTGGATGGCTACACCTTC.

The chain uses TRBV29-1 and TRBJ2-1; TRBD1 aligns across 8 bases. The V and J ends lost 4 bases and 5 bases, in that order; junction bases with no gene match: 7. Germline values: CDR1 SQVTM, CDR2 ANQGSEA. There are 14 residues in the CDR3. CDR3 in DNA: TGCAGCGTTGTCGGCAGGGGGCAGGACAATGAGCAGTTCTTC. Translation gives CSVVGRGQDNEQFF.

The chain combines TRBV25-1 with TRBJ1-2, with D tentatively TRBD1 (6 bases). Trimming took 1 base from V and 4 from J, leaving 13 bases between them. The CDR3 length is 15 residues. Germline CDR1 MGHDK, CDR2 SYGVNS. The CDR3 nucleotides read TGTGCCAGCAGTGAATGGGGAGGGGGACTCTATGGCTACACCTTC. This encodes CASSEWGGGLYGYTF.

The V and J genes are TRBV30 and TRBJ1-5, with 9 nucleotides matching TRBD1. The CDR3 spans 13 residues. Germline V CDR1 and CDR2: GTSNPN, SVGIG (reference sequence). J gave up 3 bases and V 4 bases, and 1 base lay outside the gene matches. CDR3 nucleotide sequence: TGTGCCTGGAACAGGGGGCCCAATCAGCCCCAGCATTTT. Amino acids: CAWNRGPNQPQHF.

This clone was picked up one time. J is TRBJ2-7 and V is TRBV7-9, with a tentative D call TRBD2 (5 bases). CDR1 and CDR2 (germline): SEHNR, FQNEAQ (reference sequence). This CDR3 comprises 13 residues. V lost 2 bases, J lost 6 bases, and 11 bases lay in between. The chain's CDR3 is CASSLTAEAEQYV. The CDR3 DNA reads as TGTGCCAGCAGCTTAACTGCGGAGGCCGAGCAGTACGTC.

The gene calls are TRBV7-6 and TRBJ2-2; TRBD1 matches 7 bases. CDR3 length: 13 residues. Looked up from germline, CDR1 is SGHVS and CDR2 is FNYEAQ. In DNA, the CDR3 is TGTGCTTCGTCCGGGACAGACACCGGGGAGCTGTTTTTT. Its translation is CASSGTDTGELFF. The entire variable domain, with the rest obtained from reference TRBV7-6 and TRBJ2-2, is as follows: GAGVSQSPRYKVTKRGQDVALRCDPISGHVSLYWYRQALGQGPEFLTYFNYEAQQDKSGLPNDRFSAERPEGSISTLTIQRTEQRDSAMYRCASSGTDTGELFFGEGSRLTVL.

This rearrangement joins TRBV29-1 to TRBJ1-2, with D possibly matching TRBD1 (5 bases). The V end was cut by 1 base, the J end by 9 bases, with 12 bases between. CDR3 length: 12 amino acids. Per the germline V gene, CDR1 is SQVTM and CDR2 is ANQGSEA. CDR3 nucleotides: TGCAGCGTTGAAGGACAGTTTAGGCGCTACACCTTC. This sequence encodes CSVEGQFRRYTF.

The chain recombines TRBV10-3 with TRBJ2-1; 7 bases match TRBD1. From germline, CDR1 is ENHRY and CDR2 SYGVKD. Trimming took 9 bases from V and 0 from J; bases not matched to a gene: 5. This CDR3 region has 14 residues. The CDR3 is CAISSGGSYNEQFF. The CDR3 nucleotides read TGTGCCATTAGTTCAGGGGGCTCCTACAATGAGCAGTTCTTC.

This clone was detected only once. V usage is TRBV28 and J usage is TRBJ1-2, with D possibly matching TRBD1 (6 bases). The CDR3 has 12 residues. V lost 7 bases to trimming and J lost 7 bases, with 13 bases between them. Germline CDR1 and CDR2: MDHEN and SYDVKM. The CDR3 nucleotides are TGTGCCAGCACTCCAGGGGTGGGTGGCTACACCTTC. The encoded protein is CASTPGVGGYTF.

The rearrangement links TRBV3-1 (or the pseudogene TRBV3-2) to TRBJ1-5; weak D call: TRBD1 (5 bases). CDR3 length: 15 amino acids. Trimming stripped 1 base from V and 7 bases from J, with 14 bases between. Germline CDR1 LGHDT, CDR2 YNNKEL (reference sequence). The CDR3 loop reads CASSQGVSQGQPQHF. CDR3 nucleotide sequence: TGTGCCAGCAGCCAAGGCGTATCTCAGGGACAGCCCCAGCATTTT.

The gene calls are TRBV4-1 and TRBJ1-1; D is unclear. The CDR3 is made up of 14 amino acids. Trimming took 1 base from V and 4 from J, leaving 10 bases between them. Germline values: CDR1 MGHRA, CDR2 YSYEKL. CDR3 loop: CASSQGSGITEAFF. The DNA for the CDR3 is TGCGCCAGCAGCCAAGGGTCGGGGATCACTGAAGCTTTCTTT.

This chain joins TRBV9 and TRBJ2-3, with 7 bases aligning to TRBD1. The CDR3 has 16 amino acids. The V gene's germline CDR1 is SGDLS and CDR2 YYNGEE. The V segment lost 3 bases and the J segment 0 bases; nucleotides outside the gene matches: 7. The CDR3 loop reads CASSADSGQSTDTQYF. The CDR3 nucleotides read TGTGCCAGCAGCGCTGATTCGGGACAGAGCACAGATACGCAGTATTTT.

The genes are TRBV7-2 and TRBJ1-6; D possibly corresponds to TRBD1 (5 bases). Germline CDR1 and CDR2: SGHTA and FQGNSA. This CDR3 spans 17 amino acids. Trimming took 5 bases from V and 0 from J, leaving 14 bases between them. The chain's CDR3 is CASSHRLVSSYNSPLHF. CDR3 nucleotide sequence: TGTGCCAGCAGCCACAGGCTGGTGAGCTCCTATAATTCACCCCTCCACTTT.

V is TRBV5-1 and J is TRBJ2-5, with a weak D call TRBD1 (6 bases). The CDR3 extends over 15 amino acids. Germline CDR1 SGHRS, CDR2 YFSETQ. Between the trimmed V and J ends, which lost 3 bases and 1 base, there was a span of 13 bases. CDR3 region: CASSSSRGPQETQYF. The DNA for the CDR3 is TGCGCCAGCAGCTCGTCCAGGGGCCCCCAAGAGACCCAGTACTTC.

The chain has TRBV7-9 and TRBJ2-7; 9 nucleotides line up with TRBD1. CDR1 and CDR2 from the germline V gene are SEHNR and FQNEAQ (reference sequence). Losses at the gene ends were 5 bases for V and 4 bases for J; bases not matched to a gene: 6. The CDR3 loop spans 14 amino acids. In nucleotides, the CDR3 is TGTGCCAGCAGCCTCGGACAGGGGAAATACGAGCAGTACGTC. This sequence encodes CASSLGQGKYEQYV.

This clone was counted between two and nine times. Other DNA sequences in the same sample also yield this CDR3. The chain has TRBV29-1 and TRBJ2-3; no reliable D call. There are 12 residues in the CDR3. V was cut by 6 bases and J by 0 bases, with 7 bases left in between. The V gene's germline CDR1 is SQVTM and CDR2 ANQGSEA. The CDR3 DNA is TGCAGCGTAGCAACTAGCACAGATACGCAGTATTTT. Its translation: CSVATSTDTQYF.

In DNA, the CDR3 is TGTGCCAGCAGTGAATTGGAGAATTCACCCCTCCACTTT. Translation: CASSELENSPLHF. The chain combines TRBV25-1 with TRBJ1-6; no clear D gene. This CDR3 comprises 13 residues. V was clipped by 1 base and J by 7 bases, with 5 bases between them. Looked up from germline, CDR1 is MGHDK and CDR2 is SYGVNS.

The V gene is TRBV11-2, the J gene TRBJ2-7; 7 positions match TRBD1. This CDR3 has 15 residues. The germline CDR1 and CDR2 sequences are SGHAT and FQNNGV. J lost 1 base, V lost 1 base, and 4 bases had no gene match. The chain's CDR3 is CASSLGQGESYEQYF. CDR3 DNA: TGTGCCAGCAGCTTAGGTCAGGGGGAATCCTACGAGCAGTACTTC.

This clone was found a few times. The chain joins TRBV7-9 to TRBJ2-1, with TRBD1 identical over 8 bases. V shed 1 base, J shed 6 bases, and the junction held 2 bases outside the gene matches. The CDR3 covers 14 residues. Germline assignment: CDR1 SEHNR and CDR2 FQNEAQ (reference sequence). DNA of the CDR3: TGTGCCAGCAGCTTAGGGGGACAGGTCAATGAGCAGTTCTTC. It encodes CASSLGGQVNEQFF.

This rearrangement joins TRBV15 to TRBJ2-7; TRBD2 aligns across 9 bases. V shed 1 base and J 0 bases; nucleotides not matched to a gene: 4. This CDR3 has 16 amino acids. The V gene's germline CDR1 is LNHNV and CDR2 YYDKDF (reference sequence). CDR3 DNA: TGTGCCACCAGCAGAGGGTCTAGCGGGGTCTCCTACGAGCAGTACGTC. It is translated as CATSRGSSGVSYEQYV.

The V gene is TRBV6-5, the J gene TRBJ1-5; 7 positions match TRBD1. The germline V gene encodes CDR1 MNHEY and CDR2 SVGAGI. The CDR3 spans 14 residues. V shed 6 bases and J 1 base; nucleotides not matched to a gene: 3. CDR3 sequence: CASREGASNQPQHF. The CDR3 nucleotides read TGTGCCAGCAGGGAGGGGGCAAGCAATCAGCCCCAGCATTTT.

The CDR3 DNA follows: TGTGCCAGCAGACGGGACAGTACTAACTATGGCTACACCTTC. It translates to CASRRDSTNYGYTF. The genes are TRBV7-9 and TRBJ1-2, with 7 bases identical to TRBD1. Germline V lookup: CDR1 SEHNR, CDR2 FQNEAQ (reference sequence). The V segment lost 6 bases and the J segment 0 bases; nucleotides outside the gene matches: 4. This CDR3 region has 14 residues.

This clone was counted a single time. The rearrangement links TRBV29-1 to TRBJ2-2; 10 nucleotides line up with TRBD1. This CDR3 contains 16 residues. V dropped 2 bases and J dropped 4; count of bases not matched to a gene: 7. Looked up from germline, CDR1 is SQVTM and CDR2 is ANQGSEA. The CDR3 loop is CSVEMGTGVGTGELFF. The CDR3 coding sequence is TGCAGCGTTGAAATGGGGACAGGGGTCGGCACCGGGGAGCTGTTTTTT.

The CDR3 is CASRGQGSNQPQHF. The CDR3 DNA sequence: TGTGCCAGCAGGGGACAGGGAAGCAATCAGCCCCAGCATTTT. This chain joins TRBV6-6 and TRBJ1-5; 9 bases map to TRBD1. Germline CDR1 MNHNY, CDR2 SVGAGI (reference sequence). Trimming at V came to 6 bases and at J to 1 base, leaving 1 base not matched to a gene. The CDR3 extends over 14 amino acids.

The chain recombines TRBV11-2 with TRBJ2-5; a weak D match, TRBD1 (5 bases). The CDR3 consists of 13 residues. Trimming took 6 bases from V and 4 from J, leaving 12 bases between them. CDR1 SGHAT and CDR2 FQNNGV come from the germline V gene. CDR3 region: CASSATGTETQYF. CDR3 in DNA: TGTGCCAGCAGTGCCACAGGTACAGAGACCCAGTACTTC.